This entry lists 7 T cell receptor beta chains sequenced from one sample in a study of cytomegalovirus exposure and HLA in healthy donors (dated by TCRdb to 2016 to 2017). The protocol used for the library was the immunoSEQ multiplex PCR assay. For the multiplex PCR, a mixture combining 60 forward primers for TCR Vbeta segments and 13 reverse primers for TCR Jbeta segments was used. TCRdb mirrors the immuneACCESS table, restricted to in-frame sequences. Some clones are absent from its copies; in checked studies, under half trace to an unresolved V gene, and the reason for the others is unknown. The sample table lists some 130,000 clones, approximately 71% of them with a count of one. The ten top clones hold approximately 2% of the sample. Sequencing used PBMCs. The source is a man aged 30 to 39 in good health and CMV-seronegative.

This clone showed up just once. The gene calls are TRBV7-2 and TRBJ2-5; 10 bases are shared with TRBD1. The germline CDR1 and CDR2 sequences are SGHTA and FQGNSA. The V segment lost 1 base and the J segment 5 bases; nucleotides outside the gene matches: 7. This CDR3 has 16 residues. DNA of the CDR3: TGTGCCAGCAGCTTAGTGGTAGACAGGGGGCTTGAGACCCAGTACTTC. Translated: CASSLVVDRGLETQYF. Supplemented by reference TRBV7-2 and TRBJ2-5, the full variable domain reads GAGVSQSPSNKVTEKGKDVELRCDPISGHTALYWYRQSLGQGLEFLIYFQGNSAPDKSGLPSDRFSAERTGGSVSTLTIQRTQQEDSAVYLCASSLVVDRGLETQYFGPGTRLLVL.

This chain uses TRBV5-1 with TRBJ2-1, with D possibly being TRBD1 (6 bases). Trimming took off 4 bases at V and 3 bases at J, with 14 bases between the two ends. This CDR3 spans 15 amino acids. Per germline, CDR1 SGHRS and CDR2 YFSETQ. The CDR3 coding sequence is TGCGCCAGCAGCGCGAAGGACAGCTACTACAATGAGCAGTTCTTC. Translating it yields CASSAKDSYYNEQFF. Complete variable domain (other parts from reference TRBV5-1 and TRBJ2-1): KAGVTQTPRYLIKTRGQQVTLSCSPISGHRSVSWYQQTPGQGLQFLFEYFSETQRNKGNFPGRFSGRQFSNSRSEMNVSTLELGDSALYLCASSAKDSYYNEQFFGPGTRLTVL.

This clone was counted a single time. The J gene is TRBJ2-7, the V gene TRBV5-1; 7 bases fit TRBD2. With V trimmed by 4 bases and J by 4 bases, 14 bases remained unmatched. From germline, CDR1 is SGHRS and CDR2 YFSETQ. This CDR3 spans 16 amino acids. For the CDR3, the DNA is TGCGCCAGCAGCCCCCTAGGCGGGGGACGAGGATACGAGCAGTACTTC. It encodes CASSPLGGGRGYEQYF.

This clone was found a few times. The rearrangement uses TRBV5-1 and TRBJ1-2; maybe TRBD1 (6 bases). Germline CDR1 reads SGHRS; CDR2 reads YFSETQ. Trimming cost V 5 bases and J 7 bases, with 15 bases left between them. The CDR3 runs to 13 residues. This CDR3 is CASRSGGGGGYTF. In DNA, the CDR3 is TGCGCCAGCAGGTCTGGCGGGGGCGGTGGCTACACCTTC. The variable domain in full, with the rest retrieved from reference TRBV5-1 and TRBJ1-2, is KAGVTQTPRYLIKTRGQQVTLSCSPISGHRSVSWYQQTPGQGLQFLFEYFSETQRNKGNFPGRFSGRQFSNSRSEMNVSTLELGDSALYLCASRSGGGGGYTFGSGTRLTVV.

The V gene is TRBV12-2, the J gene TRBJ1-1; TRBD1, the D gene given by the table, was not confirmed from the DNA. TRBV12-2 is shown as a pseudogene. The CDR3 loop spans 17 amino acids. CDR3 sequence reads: CASRSEKPYRGNTEAFF. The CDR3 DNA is TGTGCAAGTCGCTCCGAGAAACCGTACAGGGGAAACACTGAAGCTTTCTTT.

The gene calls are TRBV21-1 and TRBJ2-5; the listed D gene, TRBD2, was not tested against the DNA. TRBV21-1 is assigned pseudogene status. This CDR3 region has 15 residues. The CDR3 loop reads CASSNGLAGKETQYF. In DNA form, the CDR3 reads TGTGCCAGCAGCAACGGACTAGCGGGAAAAGAGACCCAGTACTTC.

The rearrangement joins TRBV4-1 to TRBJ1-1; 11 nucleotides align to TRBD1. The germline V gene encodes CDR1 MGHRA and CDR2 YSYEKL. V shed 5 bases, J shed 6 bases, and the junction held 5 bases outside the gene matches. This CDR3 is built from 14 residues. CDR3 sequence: CASSLGTGGAEAFF. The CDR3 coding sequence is TGCGCCAGCAGCTTAGGGACAGGGGGTGCTGAAGCTTTCTTT.